A single sample gave rise to the 23 T cell receptor beta chains below, sequenced in a study of blood T cell repertoires in COVID-19. Libraries were prepared by immunoSEQ multiplex PCR; TCRdb keeps only in-frame clonotypes and omits some of them. The profile covers about 96,000 clones, with approximately 90% appearing a single time and around 3.9% taken by the ten largest. Sequenced input: peripheral blood. All receptors come from a human donor with COVID-19, enrolled during active disease. The donor label of this sample is uncertain.

CDR3 residues: CASSLVGDTQYF. CDR3 DNA: TGCGCCAGCAGCTTGGTCGGGGATACGCAGTATTTT. The chain joins TRBV5-1 to TRBJ2-3; D gene uncertain. There are 12 residues in the CDR3. Germline CDR1 SGHRS, CDR2 YFSETQ. The V end was cut by 0 bases, the J end by 6 bases, with 5 bases between.

The V and J genes are TRBV3-1 (or the pseudogene TRBV3-2) and TRBJ1-1; tentatively, D is TRBD1 (5 bases). Germline lookup yields CDR1 LGHDT and CDR2 YNNKEL (reference sequence). The ends were cut back, 3 bases at V and 3 bases at J, with 11 bases in the middle. CDR3 size: 14 residues. CDR3 bases: TGTGCCAGCAGCCAGATGGGGCATCACACTGAAGCTTTCTTT. Translation: CASSQMGHHTEAFF.

The chain has TRBV19 and TRBJ1-4; TRBD1 matches 8 bases. Losses at the gene ends were 7 bases for V and 4 bases for J; bases not matched to a gene: 14. The V gene's germline CDR1 is LNHDA and CDR2 SQIVND (reference sequence). The CDR3 is 17 amino acids. The CDR3 reads CASTTWGQGAYNEKLFF. CDR3 sequence (DNA): TGTGCCAGTACCACCTGGGGGCAGGGGGCCTATAATGAAAAACTGTTTTTT.

V usage is TRBV3-1 (or the pseudogene TRBV3-2) and J usage is TRBJ1-2; D is perhaps TRBD1 (6 bases). Germline V gene sequence: CDR1 LGHDT, CDR2 YNNKEL (reference sequence). The CDR3 length is 13 residues. Trimming stripped 1 base from V and 8 bases from J, with 11 bases between. The CDR3 sequence: CASSQAQGWGYTF. The DNA for the CDR3 is TGTGCCAGCAGCCAAGCACAGGGTTGGGGCTACACCTTC.

This clone has only one observation. The chain combines TRBV15 with TRBJ1-2; TRBD1 is a possible D gene (5 bases). V lost 3 bases and J lost 6, with 17 bases in between. The germline CDR1 and CDR2 sequences are LNHNV and YYDKDF (reference sequence). The CDR3 consists of 15 residues. DNA for the CDR3: TGTGCCACCAGCAGGGGAGGGACCGCATCCCATGGCTACACCTTC. Its translation is CATSRGGTASHGYTF.

As concerns this clone: An end of the junction does not agree with germline; a read error may underlie this. CDR3 sequence reads: CASSQGTGLPIF. CDR3 nucleotides: TGTGCCAGCAGCCAGGGGACAGGCCTCCCCATTTTC. The rearrangement joins TRBV3-1 (or the pseudogene TRBV3-2) to TRBJ1-2; 8 bases line up with TRBD1. Germline loops: CDR1 LGHDT, CDR2 YNNKEL (reference sequence). The CDR3 sequence is 12 residues long.

This clone was counted a few times. The chain combines TRBV5-1 with TRBJ2-5, with D hard to call. In germline, CDR1 is SGHRS, CDR2 YFSETQ. This CDR3 comprises 13 residues. V lost 4 bases, J lost 4 bases, and 11 bases lay in between. The CDR3 is CASSLDPRETQYF. The DNA for the CDR3 is TGCGCCAGCAGCCTCGATCCGAGAGAGACCCAGTACTTC.

The chain is built from TRBV5-4 and TRBJ1-6; TRBD1 is a possible D gene (6 bases). This CDR3 spans 13 amino acids. Deletions cut 4 bases from V and 9 bases from J, with 11 bases between. Germline CDR1 and CDR2: SGHNT and YYREEE (reference sequence). CDR3 sequence reads: CASSLDSFSPLHF. The CDR3 DNA reads TGTGCCAGCAGCCTGGACAGTTTTTCACCCCTCCACTTT.

The chain uses TRBV3-1 (or the pseudogene TRBV3-2) and TRBJ2-7; no clear D. This CDR3 contains 12 residues. The ends were cut back, 4 bases at V and 3 bases at J, with 7 bases in the middle. Germline V gene sequence: CDR1 LGHDT, CDR2 YNNKEL (reference sequence). CDR3 nucleotide sequence: TGTGCCAGCAGCCTTTCCGTCTACGAGCAGTACTTC. Its translation is CASSLSVYEQYF.

V is TRBV28 and J is TRBJ2-1; a weak D match, TRBD1 (6 bases). The CDR3 loop spans 15 amino acids. CDR1 and CDR2 from the germline V gene are MDHEN and SYDVKM. V lost 5 bases and J 4 bases, leaving 15 bases between the germline ends. CDR3 sequence: CASSLPRTVYNEQFF. CDR3 coding DNA: TGTGCCAGCAGTCTCCCCCGGACAGTTTACAATGAGCAGTTCTTC.

Only one count was recorded for this clone. The V call is TRBV25-1, the J call TRBJ1-3; perhaps TRBD1 as D (5 bases). This CDR3 has 15 residues. Per the germline V gene, CDR1 is MGHDK and CDR2 is SYGVNS. The germline V and J ends were trimmed by 4 bases and 2 bases, with 12 bases remaining between them. CDR3 sequence reads: CASSVGGDAGNTIYF. DNA for the CDR3: TGTGCCAGCAGTGTTGGAGGGGACGCTGGAAACACCATATATTTT.

The rearrangement links TRBV19 to TRBJ1-1; TRBD1 might be the D (6 bases). V dropped 6 bases and J dropped 1 base, with 21 bases sitting between them. This CDR3 is 17 amino acids long. Germline assignment: CDR1 LNHDA and CDR2 SQIVND (reference sequence). The chain's CDR3 is CASSHRGGLRANTEAFF. The CDR3 DNA sequence: TGTGCCAGTAGCCATAGGGGGGGACTCAGGGCGAACACTGAAGCTTTCTTT. Combining the CDR3 with reference TRBV19 and TRBJ1-1 gives the whole variable domain DGGITQSPKYLFRKEGQNVTLSCEQNLNHDAMYWYRQDPGQGLRLIYYSQIVNDFQKGDIAEGYSVSREKKESFPLTVTSAQKNPTAFYLCASSHRGGLRANTEAFFGQGTRLTVV.

The V and J genes are TRBV6-5 and TRBJ1-4, with 8 bases lining up with TRBD1. V trimming: 6 bases; J trimming: 8 bases; junction bases outside the gene matches: 8. This CDR3 is 14 amino acids long. CDR1 MNHEY and CDR2 SVGAGI come from the germline V gene. CDR3 nucleotide sequence: TGTGCCAGCAGATCCGACAGGGGACAAGAAAAACTGTTTTTT. Translating gives CASRSDRGQEKLFF.

As to this clone: A read error may account for a junction end that differs from germline. The CDR3 nucleotides are TGCAAGGGGGGGGCCCACGAGCAGTACTTC. This gives the protein CKGGAHEQYF. The chain employs TRBV11-2 and TRBJ2-7; D perhaps matches TRBD2 (7 bases). Germline V gene lookup returns CDR1 SGHAT and CDR2 FQNNGV. The length of the CDR3 is 10 residues.

This chain connects TRBV24-1 to TRBJ2-3; the D gene is possibly TRBD1 (6 bases). Germline V lookup: CDR1 KGHDR, CDR2 SFDVKD. V lost 7 bases to trimming and J lost 6 bases, with 10 bases between them. There are 12 residues in the CDR3. The CDR3 sequence: CATSQGYDTQYF. CDR3 DNA: TGTGCCACCAGCCAGGGGTACGATACGCAGTATTTT.

The chain recombines TRBV2 with TRBJ1-3; TRBD1 agrees at 7 bases. Germline V gives CDR1 SNHLY, CDR2 FYNNEI. V shed 9 bases, J shed 2 bases, and the junction held 1 base outside the gene matches. The CDR3 length is 12 residues. Written as DNA, the CDR3 is TGTGCCAGGGGGACAGCTGGAAACACCATATATTTT. Translation: CARGTAGNTIYF.

The chain joins TRBV7-3 to TRBJ2-1, with D possibly matching TRBD1 (5 bases). Germline V gene lookup returns CDR1 SGHTA and CDR2 FQGTGA. The V end lost 1 base, the J end lost 4 bases, and 11 bases lay between the germline ends. The CDR3 contains 15 residues. The CDR3 protein is CASSLKGQAYNEQFF. The CDR3 nucleotides are TGTGCCAGCAGCTTAAAGGGGCAGGCTTACAATGAGCAGTTCTTC.

The chain has TRBV27 and TRBJ1-5; TRBD1 matches 8 bases. This CDR3 is 16 amino acids long. Losses at the gene ends were 6 bases for V and 3 bases for J; bases not matched to a gene: 10. Per germline, CDR1 MNHEY and CDR2 SMNVEV (reference sequence). CDR3 region: CASSRVQGDYNQPQHF. CDR3 coding DNA: TGTGCCAGCAGCCGAGTACAGGGGGATTACAATCAGCCCCAGCATTTT.

This clone was seen a single time. J is TRBJ2-1 and V is TRBV3-1 (or the pseudogene TRBV3-2); maybe TRBD2 (5 bases). With 0 bases removed from V and 4 bases from J, the gap between germline ends came to 10 bases. The CDR3 is 15 residues long. Per the germline V gene, CDR1 is LGHDT and CDR2 is YNNKEL (reference sequence). CDR3 sequence: CASSQDAGLYNEQFF. CDR3 nucleotide sequence: TGTGCCAGCAGCCAAGACGCGGGCCTATACAATGAGCAGTTCTTC.

The chain employs TRBV27 and TRBJ1-4; D perhaps matches TRBD1 (6 bases). Trimming took 5 bases from V and 1 from J, leaving 11 bases between them. CDR1 is MNHEY and CDR2 is SMNVEV in the germline V gene (reference sequence). The length of the CDR3 is 15 residues. CDR3 nucleotides: TGTGCCAGCAGTCGGAGGGGGGGAACTAATGAAAAACTGTTTTTT. This translates into CASSRRGGTNEKLFF. Together with reference TRBV27 and TRBJ1-4, the CDR3 gives the full variable domain: EAQVTQNPRYLITVTGKKLTVTCSQNMNHEYMSWYRQDPGLGLRQIYYSMNVEVTDKGDVPEGYKVSRKEKRNFPLILESPSPNQTSLYFCASSRRGGTNEKLFFGSGTQLSVL.

J is TRBJ1-6 and V is TRBV28; 7 positions match TRBD1. Germline CDR1 MDHEN, CDR2 SYDVKM. Trimming cost V 6 bases and J 8 bases; bases outside gene matches: 10. The CDR3 spans 15 residues. CDR3 bases: TGTGCCAGCAGCCTCACACAGGGGTACGATTCACCCCTCCACTTT. This gives the protein CASSLTQGYDSPLHF.

This chain uses TRBV4-1 with TRBJ1-4; TRBD1 matches 12 bases. This CDR3 contains 15 residues. The ends lost 2 bases at V and 11 bases at J; junction bases unmatched: 6. Germline V gives CDR1 MGHRA, CDR2 YSYEKL. The DNA of the CDR3 is TGCGCCAGCAGCCAAAACCGGGACAGGGGGCGGAAACTGTTTTTT. Translating gives CASSQNRDRGRKLFF.

This rearrangement joins TRBV27 to TRBJ2-7, with 10 nucleotides matching TRBD2. Germline trimming cut 5 bases from V and 0 bases from J; bases unmatched to any gene: 19. Germline values: CDR1 MNHEY, CDR2 SMNVEV (reference sequence). The CDR3 contains 20 residues. CDR3 sequence reads: CASSPHGRGSLAGTSYEQYF. Written as DNA, the CDR3 is TGTGCCAGCAGTCCCCATGGTCGGGGTTCACTAGCGGGAACCTCCTACGAGCAGTACTTC.